Presented here are 25 T cell receptor beta chains from one specimen sequenced in a study of neoadjuvant anti-PD-1 for oral cavity cancer (dated by TCRdb to the early 2020s). The time point tag for this specimen amounts to: before neoadjuvant nivolumab. The method behind the library was the immunoSEQ multiplex PCR assay. Not all clones reach the TCRdb copy of this immuneACCESS table, which keeps in-frame sequences only. Checked studies attribute under half of the gap to unresolved V genes and leave the rest unexplained. Counted in this sample were about 12,000 clones; 64% of them appeared once. Approximately 6.3% of the sample lies in the top ten. This specimen was tumor tissue, taken before nivolumab (anti-PD-1) treatment. The receptors were sampled from a person aged 35-79 years with oral cavity squamous cell carcinoma. The donor label of this sample is uncertain.

The V and J genes are TRBV7-9 and TRBJ1-1; D not resolved. From germline, CDR1 is SEHNR and CDR2 FQNEAQ (reference sequence). This CDR3 contains 14 residues. Trimming removed 1 base at V and 5 bases at J, with 11 bases between. This chain's CDR3 is CASSLDREWTEAFF. In DNA form, the CDR3 reads TGTGCCAGCAGCTTAGACCGGGAGTGGACTGAAGCTTTCTTT.

This sequence joins TRBV7-9 and TRBJ1-1; unclear D gene. Trimming stripped 1 base from V and 8 bases from J, with 8 bases between. Germline V gene sequence: CDR1 SEHNR, CDR2 FQNEAQ (reference sequence). The CDR3 covers 12 residues. The CDR3, as DNA: TGTGCCAGCAGCTTAGGGCCCGCGGAAGCTTTCTTT. Its translation: CASSLGPAEAFF. Complete variable domain (other parts from reference TRBV7-9 and TRBJ1-1): DTGVSQNPRHKITKRGQNVTFRCDPISEHNRLYWYRQTLGQGPEFLTYFQNEAQLEKSRLLSDRFSAERPKGSFSTLEIQRTEQGDSAMYLCASSLGPAEAFFGQGTRLTVV.

V usage is TRBV14 and J usage is TRBJ2-3, with no clear D. The CDR3 contains 11 residues. Germline CDR1 is SGHDN and CDR2 is FVKESK. Trimming removed 1 base at V and 10 bases at J, with 6 bases between. Written as DNA, the CDR3 is TGTGCCAGCAGCCAAGTCGACTCGCAGTATTTT. Translating it yields CASSQVDSQYF.

This clone was seen more than once but under ten times. The V and J genes are TRBV11-3 and TRBJ2-7, with D unresolved. The CDR3 spans 12 residues. Germline V CDR1 and CDR2: SGHNT, YENEEA. The V end lost 5 bases, the J end lost 4 bases, and 9 bases lay between the germline ends. The CDR3: CASSPPGYEQYF. In DNA, the CDR3 is TGTGCCAGCAGCCCCCCCGGGTACGAGCAGTACTTC.

This chain joins TRBV4-2 and TRBJ1-1; D is perhaps TRBD1 (6 bases). V was trimmed by 5 bases and J by 1 base, leaving 14 bases between them. The germline CDR1 and CDR2 sequences are LGHNA and YNFKEQ. The CDR3 length is 15 residues. The CDR3 DNA is TGTGCCAGCAGCGAAACAGGGTTCTCGAACACTGAAGCTTTCTTT. Protein sequence: CASSETGFSNTEAFF.

V is TRBV10-3 and J is TRBJ2-7; possible D gene TRBD1, 5 bases. The CDR3 is made up of 12 amino acids. The germline V gene has CDR1 ENHRY and CDR2 SYGVKD. Trimming stripped 7 bases from V and 3 bases from J, with 10 bases between. The CDR3 sequence: CAIKERGYEQYF. The CDR3 bases are TGTGCCATCAAGGAAAGGGGCTACGAGCAGTACTTC.

This clone has just one count. The genes are TRBV11-2 and TRBJ1-6; D might be TRBD1 (6 bases). The CDR3 loop spans 14 amino acids. The ends were cut back, 1 base at V and 9 bases at J, with 10 bases in the middle. Per the germline V gene, CDR1 is SGHAT and CDR2 is FQNNGV. CDR3 coding DNA: TGTGCCAGCAGCTTAGGAACAGGGAGTTCACCCCTCCACTTT. Residues: CASSLGTGSSPLHF.

This clone was observed once. CDR3 loop: CATSRGGSGGYEQYF. The CDR3 DNA reads as TGTGCCACCAGCAGAGGGGGAAGCGGGGGTTACGAGCAGTACTTC. This sequence joins TRBV15 and TRBJ2-7; the match to TRBD2 covers 8 bases. The germline V gene has CDR1 LNHNV and CDR2 YYDKDF (reference sequence). Trimming removed 1 base from V and 4 bases from J; junction bases left unmatched: 6. This CDR3 contains 15 residues.

The rearrangement joins TRBV5-4 to TRBJ1-1; 10 bases fit TRBD1. CDR3 length: 14 residues. CDR1 and CDR2 (germline): SGHNT, YYREEE (reference sequence). V shed 2 bases and J 7 bases; nucleotides not matched to a gene: 5. The CDR3 DNA reads as TGTGCCAGCAGCTTAAGGGACAGGGGCAATGAAGCTTTCTTT. This translates into CASSLRDRGNEAFF. Drawing the rest from reference TRBV5-4 and TRBJ1-1, the complete variable domain is ETGVTQSPTHLIKTRGQQVTLRCSSQSGHNTVSWYQQALGQGPQFIFQYYREEENGRGNFPPRFSGLQFPNYSSELNVNALELDDSALYLCASSLRDRGNEAFFGQGTRLTVV.

This clone appeared a single time. This sequence joins TRBV28 and TRBJ1-1; D not certain. The CDR3 sequence is 14 residues long. CDR1 and CDR2 from the germline V gene are MDHEN and SYDVKM. V was clipped by 2 bases and J by 0 bases, with 7 bases between them. CDR3 sequence (DNA): TGTGCCAGCAGTTTAGGGAGGATGAACACTGAAGCTTTCTTT. Protein product: CASSLGRMNTEAFF.

This chain links TRBV5-1 with TRBJ1-1, with D unclear. The CDR3 extends over 13 amino acids. Germline V gene data show CDR1 as SGHRS and CDR2 as YFSETQ. The ends were cut back, 0 bases at V and 3 bases at J, with 6 bases in the middle. The CDR3 is CASSLVMHTEAFF. The CDR3, as DNA: TGCGCCAGCAGCTTGGTTATGCACACTGAAGCTTTCTTT.

This clone showed up just once. The CDR3 protein is CASREFRELADEKLFF. For the CDR3, the DNA is TGTGCCAGCAGAGAATTCAGGGAATTGGCGGATGAAAAACTGTTTTTT. This chain connects TRBV7-9 to TRBJ1-4; D possibly corresponds to TRBD1 (5 bases). Trimming pared 6 bases from V and 6 bases from J, leaving 20 bases between. Germline CDR1 is SEHNR and CDR2 is FQNEAQ (reference sequence). There are 16 residues in the CDR3.

The rearrangement joins TRBV5-8 to TRBJ1-4; a weak D match, TRBD1 (5 bases). V gave up 0 bases and J gave up 6 bases, with 15 bases separating them. Germline V gives CDR1 SGHTS, CDR2 YDEGEE. The CDR3 totals 16 residues. CDR3 in amino acids: CASSLGQKGVHEKLFF. Written as DNA, the CDR3 is TGTGCCAGCAGCTTGGGCCAAAAAGGGGTCCATGAAAAACTGTTTTTT.

This clone was found a few times. The J gene is TRBJ1-6, the V gene TRBV5-6; 9 bases map to TRBD1. The length of the CDR3 is 14 residues. Germline-derived CDR1 and CDR2 are SGHDT and YYEEEE. Trimming cost V 6 bases and J 5 bases; bases outside gene matches: 3. The CDR3 DNA reads as TGTGCCAGCACTCGGACAGGGGATAATTCACCCCTCCACTTT. The encoded protein is CASTRTGDNSPLHF.

J is TRBJ1-2 and V is TRBV5-8, with a possible D match to TRBD1 (5 bases). This CDR3 is built from 15 residues. Trimming removed 0 bases at V and 1 base at J, with 10 bases between. Germline assignment: CDR1 SGHTS and CDR2 YDEGEE. The CDR3 reads CASSLGGARNYGYTF. The CDR3 DNA reads TGTGCCAGCAGCTTGGGAGGGGCACGTAACTATGGCTACACCTTC.

This chain uses TRBV7-2 with TRBJ2-5, with TRBD2 as a possible D gene (6 bases). Per the germline V gene, CDR1 is SGHTA and CDR2 is FQGNSA. The CDR3 sequence is 14 residues long. V lost 5 bases and J lost 10, with 20 bases in between. CDR3: CASSARGAGLDQYF. In nucleotides, the CDR3 is TGTGCCAGCAGCGCCCGAGGGGCGGGGTTGGACCAGTACTTC.

This clone rates as medium-sized. The chain joins TRBV28 to TRBJ2-5; a weak D match, TRBD2 (5 bases). The CDR3 is 15 amino acids. Trimming removed 3 bases at V and 2 bases at J, with 13 bases between. In germline, CDR1 is MDHEN, CDR2 SYDVKM. The CDR3 here is CASSFAGESQETQYF. The CDR3 DNA follows: TGTGCCAGCAGTTTTGCGGGCGAGAGTCAAGAGACCCAGTACTTC.

The rearrangement uses TRBV9 and TRBJ2-7, with 9 bases lining up with TRBD1. The CDR3 extends over 15 amino acids. The junction had 4 bases not matched to a gene; V was cut back by 0 bases and J by 3 bases. Germline V gene data show CDR1 as SGDLS and CDR2 as YYNGEE. DNA for the CDR3: TGTGCCAGCAGCGTAGGAGGGACAGGGTTCTACGAGCAGTACTTC. Protein product: CASSVGGTGFYEQYF. The whole variable domain, filled in from reference TRBV9 and TRBJ2-7, reads DSGVTQTPKHLITATGQRVTLRCSPRSGDLSVYWYQQSLDQGLQFLIQYYNGEERAKGNILERFSAQQFPDLHSELNLSSLELGDSALYFCASSVGGTGFYEQYFGPGTRLTVT.

This clone was detected a few times. The chain carries TRBV5-1 and TRBJ2-1, with 7 bases matching TRBD2. Germline CDR1 reads SGHRS; CDR2 reads YFSETQ. The CDR3 is 15 amino acids. The V gene end was trimmed by 3 bases and the J gene end by 9 bases; junction bases not matched to a gene: 12. The chain's CDR3 is CASSSTPTSLSEQFF. The CDR3 DNA is TGCGCCAGCAGCTCGACCCCGACTAGCTTGAGTGAGCAGTTCTTC.

The genes are TRBV19 and TRBJ2-1; 10 bases are a match to TRBD1. V trimming: 8 bases; J trimming: 7 bases; junction bases outside the gene matches: 2. Germline V gives CDR1 LNHDA, CDR2 SQIVND (reference sequence). The CDR3 length is 12 residues. The DNA of the CDR3 is TGTGCCAGTTCGGACAGGGGGAATGAGCAGTTCTTC. Residues: CASSDRGNEQFF.

A few counts support this clone. The chain recombines TRBV19 with TRBJ1-6; 9 nucleotides match TRBD1. CDR3 length: 18 amino acids. V lost 5 bases and J lost 14; bases outside the gene matches: 22. CDR1 and CDR2 (germline): LNHDA, SQIVND (reference sequence). The DNA of the CDR3 is TGTGCCAGTAGTGGCGAGCGACAGGGGGACTCCCGGGAATCTACCCTCCACTTT. This gives the protein CASSGERQGDSRESTLHF.

V usage is TRBV27 and J usage is TRBJ1-6, with TRBD1 as a possible D gene (6 bases). Germline CDR1 is MNHEY and CDR2 is SMNVEV (reference sequence). With 0 bases removed from V and 0 bases from J, the gap between germline ends came to 18 bases. The CDR3 has 20 residues. CDR3 in amino acids: CASSLSWGSGASSYNSPLHF. CDR3 DNA sequence: TGTGCCAGCAGTTTATCATGGGGGTCGGGGGCGAGCTCCTATAATTCACCCCTCCACTTT.

J is TRBJ2-3 and V is TRBV7-9; D may be TRBD2 (6 bases). The CDR3 sequence is 14 residues long. The germline V and J ends were trimmed by 5 bases and 4 bases, with 13 bases remaining between them. Germline V gene data show CDR1 as SEHNR and CDR2 as FQNEAQ (reference sequence). In nucleotides, the CDR3 is TGTGCCAGCAGCCCATGGCGGGACCCAGATACGCAGTATTTT. Its translation: CASSPWRDPDTQYF.

This chain joins TRBV7-9 and TRBJ2-2, with TRBD2 matching 7 bases. CDR3 length equals 16 residues. Per germline, CDR1 SEHNR and CDR2 FQNEAQ (reference sequence). V lost 7 bases to trimming and J lost 4 bases; unmatched junction nucleotides: 12. The DNA of the CDR3 is TGTGCCAGCACCATCCCCGGGCGCGGGGGCACCGGGGAGCTGTTTTTT. Translated: CASTIPGRGGTGELFF.

This clone has more than one count but fewer than ten. The chain is built from TRBV7-9 and TRBJ2-2, with TRBD2 matching 9 bases. Germline CDR1 is SEHNR and CDR2 is FQNEAQ (reference sequence). V shed 1 base and J 4 bases; nucleotides not matched to a gene: 4. This CDR3 comprises 16 residues. The CDR3 here is CASSLGAGGTTGELFF. The CDR3 DNA sequence: TGTGCCAGCAGCTTAGGAGCGGGGGGCACCACCGGGGAGCTGTTTTTT.